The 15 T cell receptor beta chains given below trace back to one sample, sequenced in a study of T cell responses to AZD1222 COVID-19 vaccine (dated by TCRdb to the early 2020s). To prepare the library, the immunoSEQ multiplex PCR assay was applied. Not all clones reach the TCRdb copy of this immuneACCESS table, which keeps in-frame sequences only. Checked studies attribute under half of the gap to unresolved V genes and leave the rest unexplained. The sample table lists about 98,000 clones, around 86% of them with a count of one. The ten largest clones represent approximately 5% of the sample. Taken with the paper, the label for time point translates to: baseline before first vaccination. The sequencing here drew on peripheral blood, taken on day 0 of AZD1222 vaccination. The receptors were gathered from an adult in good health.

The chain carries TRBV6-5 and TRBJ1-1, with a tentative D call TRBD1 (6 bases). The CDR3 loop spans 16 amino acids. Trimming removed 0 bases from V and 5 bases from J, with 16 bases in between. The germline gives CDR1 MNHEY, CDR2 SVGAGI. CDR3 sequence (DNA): TGTGCCAGCAGTTACTCGTTTGGGGGCCGGGGGACTGAAGCTTTCTTT. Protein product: CASSYSFGGRGTEAFF.

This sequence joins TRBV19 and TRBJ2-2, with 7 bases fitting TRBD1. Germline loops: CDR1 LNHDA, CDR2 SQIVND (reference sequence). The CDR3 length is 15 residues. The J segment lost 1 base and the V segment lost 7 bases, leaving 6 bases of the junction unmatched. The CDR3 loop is CASNRQGGNTGELFF. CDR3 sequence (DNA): TGTGCCAGTAATAGACAGGGTGGGAACACCGGGGAGCTGTTTTTT.

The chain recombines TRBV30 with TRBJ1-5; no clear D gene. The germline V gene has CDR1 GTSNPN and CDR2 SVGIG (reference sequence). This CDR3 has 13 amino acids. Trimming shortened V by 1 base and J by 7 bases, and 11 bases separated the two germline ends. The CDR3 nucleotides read TGTGCCTGGAGTGATCCTGGTTACCAGCCCCAGCATTTT. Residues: CAWSDPGYQPQHF.

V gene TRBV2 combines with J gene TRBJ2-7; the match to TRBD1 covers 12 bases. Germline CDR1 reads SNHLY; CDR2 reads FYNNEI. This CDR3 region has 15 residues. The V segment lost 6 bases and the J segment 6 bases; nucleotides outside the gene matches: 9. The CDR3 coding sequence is TGTGCCAGCAGCCCCCCGGGACAGGGGGCGAGCGAGCAGTACTTC. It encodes CASSPPGQGASEQYF.

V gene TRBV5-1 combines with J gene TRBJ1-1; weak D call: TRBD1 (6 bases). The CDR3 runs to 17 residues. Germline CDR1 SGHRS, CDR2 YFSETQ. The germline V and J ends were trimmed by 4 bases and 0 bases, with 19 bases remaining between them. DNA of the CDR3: TGCGCCAGCAGCGGGGGACAACGAGCGCCTCTGAACACTGAAGCTTTCTTT. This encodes CASSGGQRAPLNTEAFF.

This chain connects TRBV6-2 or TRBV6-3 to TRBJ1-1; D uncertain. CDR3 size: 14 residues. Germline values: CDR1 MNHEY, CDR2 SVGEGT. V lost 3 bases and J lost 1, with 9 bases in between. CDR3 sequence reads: CASSYRTPNTEAFF. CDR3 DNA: TGTGCCAGCAGTTATCGCACACCGAACACTGAAGCTTTCTTT.

CDR3 residues: CASGPVGLAGVNEQFF. The CDR3 coding sequence is TGTGCTAGTGGGCCGGTTGGGCTAGCGGGAGTCAATGAGCAGTTCTTC. The V call is TRBV12-5, the J call TRBJ2-1; 10 nucleotides align to TRBD2. Trimming at V came to 6 bases and at J to 6 bases, leaving 11 bases not matched to a gene. The CDR3 runs to 16 residues. In germline, CDR1 is LGHNT, CDR2 FRNRAP. Full variable domain (missing parts from reference TRBV12-5 and TRBJ2-1): DARVTQTPRHKVTEMGQEVTMRCQPILGHNTVFWYRQTMMQGLELLAYFRNRAPLDDSGMPKDRFSAEMPDATLATLKIQPSEPRDSAVYFCASGPVGLAGVNEQFFGPGTRLTVL.

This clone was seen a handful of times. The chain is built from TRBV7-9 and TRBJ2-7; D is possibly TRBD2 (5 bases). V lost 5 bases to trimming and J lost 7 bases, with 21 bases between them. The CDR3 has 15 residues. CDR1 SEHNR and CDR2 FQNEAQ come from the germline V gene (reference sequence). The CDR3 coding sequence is TGTGCCAGCAGCACCGCAAGCGGAAGGACTGTGGAGCAGTACTTC. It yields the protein CASSTASGRTVEQYF.

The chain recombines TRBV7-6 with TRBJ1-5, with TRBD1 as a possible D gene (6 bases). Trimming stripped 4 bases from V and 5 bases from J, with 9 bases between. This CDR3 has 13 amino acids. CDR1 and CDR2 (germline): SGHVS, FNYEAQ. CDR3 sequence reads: CASSSRQDQPQHF. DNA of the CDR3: TGTGCCAGCAGCTCACGACAGGATCAGCCCCAGCATTTT.

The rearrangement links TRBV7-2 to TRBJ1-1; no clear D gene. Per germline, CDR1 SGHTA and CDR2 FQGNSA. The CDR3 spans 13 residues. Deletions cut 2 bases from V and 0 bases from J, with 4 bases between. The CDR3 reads CASSLQMNTEAFF. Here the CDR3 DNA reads TGTGCCAGCAGCTTACAGATGAACACTGAAGCTTTCTTT.

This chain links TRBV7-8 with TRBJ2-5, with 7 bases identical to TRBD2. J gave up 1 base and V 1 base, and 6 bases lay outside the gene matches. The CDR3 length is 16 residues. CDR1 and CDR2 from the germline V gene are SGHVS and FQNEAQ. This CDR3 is CASSLGREWGQETQYF. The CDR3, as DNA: TGTGCCAGCAGCTTAGGGCGGGAGTGGGGCCAAGAGACCCAGTACTTC. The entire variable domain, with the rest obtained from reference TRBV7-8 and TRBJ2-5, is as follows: GAGVSQSPRYKVAKRGQDVALRCDPISGHVSLFWYQQALGQGPEFLTYFQNEAQLDKSGLPSDRFFAERPEGSVSTLKIQRTQQEDSAVYLCASSLGREWGQETQYFGPGTRLLVL.

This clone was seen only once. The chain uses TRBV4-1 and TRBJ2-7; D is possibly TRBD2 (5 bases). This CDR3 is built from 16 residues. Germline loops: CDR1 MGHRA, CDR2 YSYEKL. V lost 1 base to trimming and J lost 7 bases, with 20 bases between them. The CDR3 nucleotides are TGCGCCAGCAGCCAAGCGGCTGGCGGGCCTCGTGGAGAGCAGTACTTC. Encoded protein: CASSQAAGGPRGEQYF.

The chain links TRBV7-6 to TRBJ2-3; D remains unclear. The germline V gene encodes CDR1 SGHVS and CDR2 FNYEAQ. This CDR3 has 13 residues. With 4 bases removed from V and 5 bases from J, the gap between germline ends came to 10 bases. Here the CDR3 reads CASSSTRIDTQYF. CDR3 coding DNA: TGTGCCAGCAGCTCCACACGGATAGATACGCAGTATTTT.

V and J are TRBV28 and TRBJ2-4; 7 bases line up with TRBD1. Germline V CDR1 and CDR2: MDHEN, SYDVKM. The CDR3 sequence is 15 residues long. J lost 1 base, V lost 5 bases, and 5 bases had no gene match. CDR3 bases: TGTGCCAGCAGTGGCACAGGGGTCGCCAAAAACATTCAGTACTTC. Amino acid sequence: CASSGTGVAKNIQYF.

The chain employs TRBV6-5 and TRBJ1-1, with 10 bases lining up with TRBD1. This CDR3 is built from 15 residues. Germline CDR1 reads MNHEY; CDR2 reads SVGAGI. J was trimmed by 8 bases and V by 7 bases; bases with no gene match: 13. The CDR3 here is CASINTGQGDSEAFF. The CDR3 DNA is TGTGCCAGCATTAATACAGGACAGGGGGACTCCGAAGCTTTCTTT.